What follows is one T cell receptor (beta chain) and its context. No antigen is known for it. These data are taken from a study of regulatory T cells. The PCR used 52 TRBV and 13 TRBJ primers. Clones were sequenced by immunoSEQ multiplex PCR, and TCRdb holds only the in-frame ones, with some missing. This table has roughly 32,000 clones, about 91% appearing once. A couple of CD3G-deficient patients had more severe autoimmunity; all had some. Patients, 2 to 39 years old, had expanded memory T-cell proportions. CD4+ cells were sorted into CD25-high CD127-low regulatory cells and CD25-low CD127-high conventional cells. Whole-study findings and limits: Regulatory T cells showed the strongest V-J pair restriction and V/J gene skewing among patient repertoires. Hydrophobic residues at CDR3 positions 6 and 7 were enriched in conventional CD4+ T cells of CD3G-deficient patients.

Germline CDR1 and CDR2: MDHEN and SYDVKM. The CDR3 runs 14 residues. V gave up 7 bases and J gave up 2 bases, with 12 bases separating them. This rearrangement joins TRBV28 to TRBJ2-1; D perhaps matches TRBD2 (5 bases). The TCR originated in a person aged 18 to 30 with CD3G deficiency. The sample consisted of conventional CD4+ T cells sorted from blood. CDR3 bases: TGTGCCAGCACCCCGGGATATCCCTACAATGAGCAGTTCTTC. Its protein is CASTPGYPYNEQFF.